The entry that follows covers one T cell receptor beta chain sequence. This table comes from immunoSEQ multiplex PCR, and its TCRdb copy is limited to in-frame clones, with some not included. Of roughly 380,000 clones listed, roughly 81% are singletons. This sample was included in a study of Ad26.COV2.S vaccination and SARS-CoV-2 variants. CDR1 and CDR2 from the germline V gene are MNHEY and SVGAGI. This CDR3 region has 14 residues. The germline V and J ends were trimmed by 0 bases and 4 bases, with 10 bases remaining between them. Stated treatment: some 20 received Ad26.COV2.S at low or high dose, single or two shots; several received placebo; per-sample allocation not given. The investigators took samples on day 63 after the first vaccine or placebo injection.

This sample comprised peripheral blood, obtained in a trial of Ad26.COV2.S vaccine versus placebo. This TCR came from a person aged 18-60 years who received the Ad26.COV2.S COVID-19 vaccine or a placebo. This sequence joins TRBV6-5 and TRBJ2-7, with D hard to call. The CDR3 region is CASSYSKGGYEQYF. For the CDR3, the DNA is TGTGCCAGCAGTTACTCGAAAGGCGGTTACGAGCAGTACTTC.